This T cell receptor (beta chain) was obtained from a study of blood T cell repertoires in COVID-19. Study details: The samples span acute and convalescent COVID-19 from the United States, Italy and Spain.

Clones were sequenced by immunoSEQ multiplex PCR, and TCRdb holds only the in-frame ones, with some missing. Counted here are under 350,000 clones, 70% to 90% occurring once; the ten biggest clones make up 9.5% to 12%. V dropped 6 bases and J dropped 3 bases, with 8 bases sitting between them. Germline loops: CDR1 MNHEY, CDR2 SVGAGI. CDR3 length equals 12 residues. This clonotype was sampled from a woman aged 70-85 years with acute or convalescent COVID-19. The rearrangement joins TRBV6-5 to TRBJ1-1; the D is unclear. Sequenced: peripheral blood. The CDR3 DNA follows: TGTGCCAGCAGCCGTCTAGACACTGAAGCTTTCTTT. It encodes CASSRLDTEAFF.